The 27 T cell receptor beta chains below come from one sample, sequenced in a study of human T cells and chemical hapten exposure. The time point was: pre-sensitization, week 0. Treatment in this sample: therapeutic diphenylcyclopropenone sensitization with weekly scalp DPC. One entry per CDR3 protein, called by TCRdb with MiXCR from the RACE reads. The sample has around 300,000 distinct CDR3 sequences, around 7.3% seen once; the top ten hold more than 1%. This specimen was whole blood, taken in connection with sensitization to the hapten diphenylcyclopropenone (DPC). The receptor set was obtained from a man aged 18 to 35 with alopecia areata. Some clones in this sample may be carry-over from other donors' samples.

This chain joins TRBV7-9 and TRBJ2-1; no clear D gene. The CDR3 length is 13 residues. CDR1 and CDR2 (germline): SEHNR, FQNEAQ (reference sequence). Trimming pared 5 bases from V and 2 bases from J, leaving 7 bases between. The CDR3 nucleotides read TGTGCCAGCAGCCTAAACACCTACAATGAGCAGTTCTTC. Translation gives CASSLNTYNEQFF.

This clonotype was detected many times. The chain combines TRBV10-3 with TRBJ2-7; 7 positions agree with TRBD1. The CDR3 runs to 14 residues. Trimming at V came to 4 bases and at J to 0 bases, leaving 3 bases not matched to a gene. Germline V lookup: CDR1 ENHRY, CDR2 SYGVKD. DNA for the CDR3: TGTGCCATCAGTGCCAACAGGGGCTCCTACGAGCAGTACGTC. Translated, it gives CAISANRGSYEQYV.

This clonotype was found many times. V is TRBV6-2 or TRBV6-3 and J is TRBJ1-2; 7 bases are shared with TRBD1. V lost 11 bases to trimming and J lost 2 bases; unmatched junction nucleotides: 5. The CDR3 covers 12 residues. Germline-derived CDR1 and CDR2 are MNHEY and SVGEGT. CDR3 sequence reads: CAGQDRNYGYTF. The CDR3 region has the DNA TGTGCCGGACAGGACAGGAACTATGGCTACACCTTC.

This rearrangement joins TRBV20-1 to TRBJ1-2; D unresolved. Germline V gene lookup returns CDR1 DFQATT and CDR2 SNEGSKA (reference sequence). V was clipped by 3 bases and J by 4 bases, with 9 bases between them. There are 12 residues in the CDR3. The CDR3 DNA reads TGCAGTGCTAGTGAATTCTCCTATGGCTACACCTTC. As protein: CSASEFSYGYTF.

The chain joins TRBV29-1 to TRBJ2-7; D is unclear. The germline V gene encodes CDR1 SQVTM and CDR2 ANQGSEA. The CDR3 sequence is 14 residues long. V lost 6 bases and J lost 0, with 15 bases in between. This CDR3 is CSVAVLFNSYEQYF. The CDR3 DNA follows: TGCAGCGTCGCCGTCCTGTTTAACTCCTACGAGCAGTACTTC.

This chain uses TRBV25-1 with TRBJ2-1, with D tentatively TRBD1 (6 bases). This CDR3 has 14 residues. Trimming stripped 3 bases from V and 4 bases from J, with 10 bases between. CDR1 and CDR2 from the germline V gene are MGHDK and SYGVNS. CDR3 in amino acids: CASSEGATYNEQFF. CDR3 bases: TGTGCCAGCAGTGAGGGGGCTACTTACAATGAGCAGTTCTTC. The full variable domain, with the rest looked up from reference TRBV25-1 and TRBJ2-1, is EADIYQTPRYLVIGTGKKITLECSQTMGHDKMYWYQQDPGMELHLIHYSYGVNSTEKGDLSSESTVSRIRTEHFPLTLESARPSHTSQYLCASSEGATYNEQFFGPGTRLTVL.

A word on this clonotype: Possible read error: a much larger clone is one base away. This sequence joins TRBV9 and TRBJ2-3; weak D call: TRBD2 (5 bases). CDR1 is SGDLS, CDR2 YYNGEE, per germline. The length of the CDR3 is 15 residues. The CDR3 sequence: CASSVAASRLDTQNF. The DNA for the CDR3 is TGTGCCAGCAGCGTAGCGGCTAGCCGCCTAGATACGCAGAATTTT.

The genes are TRBV6-5 and TRBJ2-5; D is perhaps TRBD2 (6 bases). The germline V gene encodes CDR1 MNHEY and CDR2 SVGAGI. CDR3 size: 14 residues. Trimming removed 0 bases from V and 1 base from J, with 6 bases in between. DNA of the CDR3: TGTGCCAGCAGTTACTCGACTAGCCAAGAGACCCAGTACTTC. Its protein is CASSYSTSQETQYF.

This chain links TRBV27 with TRBJ1-1; no definite D call. The CDR3 has 13 residues. Germline CDR1 and CDR2: MNHEY and SMNVEV (reference sequence). The V end lost 1 base, the J end lost 5 bases, and 8 bases lay between the germline ends. The CDR3 region has the DNA TGTGCCAGCAGTTTATTATCGGGTACTGAAGCTTTCTTT. Amino acids: CASSLLSGTEAFF.

The rearrangement links TRBV12-3 or TRBV12-4 to TRBJ1-2; no definite D call. With 1 base removed from V and 4 bases from J, the gap between germline ends came to 10 bases. The CDR3 is 14 residues long. CDR3 protein: CASSLEASFYGYTF. CDR3 sequence (DNA): TGTGCCAGCAGTTTAGAAGCCAGCTTCTATGGCTACACCTTC.

This clonotype was seen a handful of times. This chain links TRBV7-9 with TRBJ1-1; tentative D call: TRBD1 (5 bases). The CDR3 has 13 residues. The V gene lost 7 bases and the J gene lost 5 bases, with 14 bases spanning the gap. CDR1 and CDR2 from the germline V gene are SEHNR and FQNEAQ (reference sequence). CDR3 region: CASTRGWLTEAFF. As DNA, the CDR3 is TGTGCCAGCACCCGGGGGTGGCTGACTGAAGCTTTCTTT. The entire variable domain, with the rest obtained from reference TRBV7-9 and TRBJ1-1, is as follows: DTGVSQNPRHKITKRGQNVTFRCDPISEHNRLYWYRQTLGQGPEFLTYFQNEAQLEKSRLLSDRFSAERPKGSFSTLEIQRTEQGDSAMYLCASTRGWLTEAFFGQGTRLTVV.

This clonotype was seen repeatedly, ten times or more. J is TRBJ2-2 and V is TRBV5-6; D may be TRBD2 (6 bases). V gave up 4 bases and J gave up 3 bases, with 13 bases separating them. The CDR3 spans 15 residues. Germline loops: CDR1 SGHDT, CDR2 YYEEEE. This CDR3 is CASSLGGLHTGELFF. The CDR3 DNA reads as TGTGCCAGCAGCCTGGGGGGTTTACACACCGGGGAGCTGTTTTTT.

This chain joins TRBV9 and TRBJ1-1; D remains unclear. The CDR3 contains 14 residues. The V gene's germline CDR1 is SGDLS and CDR2 YYNGEE. V was trimmed by 1 base and J by 1 base, leaving 8 bases between them. The CDR3 protein is CASSVMPGNTEAFF. Written as DNA, the CDR3 is TGTGCCAGCAGCGTAATGCCGGGGAACACTGAAGCTTTCTTT.

The chain recombines TRBV29-1 with TRBJ2-1, with D possibly matching TRBD1 (5 bases). V was pared by 3 bases and J by 1 base, with 10 bases between. Looked up from germline, CDR1 is SQVTM and CDR2 is ANQGSEA. The CDR3 covers 14 residues. CDR3 nucleotide sequence: TGCAGCGTTGACCGACAGCCATCCTACAATGAGCAGTTCTTC. Residues: CSVDRQPSYNEQFF.

This clonotype turned up a few times. V usage is TRBV29-1 and J usage is TRBJ2-1, with 7 bases aligning to TRBD1. V shed 0 bases, J shed 0 bases, and the junction held 11 bases outside the gene matches. Germline V lookup: CDR1 SQVTM, CDR2 ANQGSEA. This CDR3 region has 18 residues. Here the CDR3 DNA reads TGCAGCGTTGAAGATATAGGACAGGACTCTAGCTCCTACAATGAGCAGTTCTTC. It yields the protein CSVEDIGQDSSSYNEQFF.

The rearrangement uses TRBV5-6 and TRBJ2-4; 8 bases fit TRBD1. The V gene end was trimmed by 1 base and the J gene end by 0 bases; junction bases not matched to a gene: 6. The V gene's germline CDR1 is SGHDT and CDR2 YYEEEE. The CDR3 runs 17 residues. The CDR3: CASSLTQGALAKNIQYF. The CDR3 nucleotides are TGTGCCAGCAGCTTGACCCAGGGGGCATTAGCCAAAAACATTCAGTACTTC.

This clonotype has a handful of counts. The chain carries TRBV6-5 and TRBJ1-2, with TRBD1 identical over 7 bases. The CDR3 sequence is 14 residues long. Per the germline V gene, CDR1 is MNHEY and CDR2 is SVGAGI. V trimming: 6 bases; J trimming: 4 bases; junction bases outside the gene matches: 8. The CDR3 DNA reads as TGTGCCAGCAGCCGAGGGGGCGCGGGCTATGGCTACACCTTC. It yields the protein CASSRGGAGYGYTF.

This chain links TRBV2 with TRBJ1-5; D ambiguous. This CDR3 comprises 13 residues. Trimming took off 1 base at V and 3 bases at J, with 4 bases between the two ends. Germline loops: CDR1 SNHLY, CDR2 FYNNEI. In DNA form, the CDR3 reads TGTGCCAGCAGTGAAGTTTTCAATCAGCCCCAGCATTTT. Protein product: CASSEVFNQPQHF.

There are a few counts of this clonotype. The chain uses TRBV5-1 and TRBJ2-1; 11 bases map to TRBD2. CDR1 and CDR2 (germline): SGHRS, YFSETQ. Germline trimming cut 5 bases from V and 2 bases from J; bases unmatched to any gene: 9. This CDR3 comprises 17 residues. The CDR3 spells CASRGAGTSGTYNEQFF. The DNA for the CDR3 is TGCGCCAGCAGAGGTGCCGGGACTAGCGGCACCTACAATGAGCAGTTCTTC.

This clonotype was observed a handful of times. The J gene is TRBJ1-2, the V gene TRBV6-1; D unresolved. V was pared by 2 bases and J by 0 bases, with 7 bases between. Germline CDR1 MNHNS, CDR2 SASEGT. This CDR3 has 14 amino acids. The CDR3 here is CASSELVANYGYTF. CDR3 sequence (DNA): TGTGCCAGCAGTGAATTGGTAGCTAACTATGGCTACACCTTC.

The rearrangement links TRBV6-8 to TRBJ1-1; 8 bases fit TRBD1. The CDR3 runs 13 residues. The germline CDR1 and CDR2 sequences are MNHGY and SAAAGT. V gave up 9 bases and J gave up 5 bases; unmatched junction bases: 8. Written as DNA, the CDR3 is TGTGCCAGAGGACAGGGTAATATAACTGAAGCTTTCTTT. Protein: CARGQGNITEAFF.

This clonotype has a count of ten or more. The J gene is TRBJ2-7, the V gene TRBV5-1, with D tentatively TRBD1 (6 bases). This CDR3 is 15 amino acids long. V was cut by 2 bases and J by 2 bases, with 14 bases left in between. Germline values: CDR1 SGHRS, CDR2 YFSETQ. This CDR3 reads CASSFEGHPTYEQYF. The CDR3 DNA sequence: TGCGCCAGCAGCTTTGAGGGACACCCGACCTACGAGCAGTACTTC. Based on the CDR3 plus reference TRBV5-1 and TRBJ2-7, the full variable domain is KAGVTQTPRYLIKTRGQQVTLSCSPISGHRSVSWYQQTPGQGLQFLFEYFSETQRNKGNFPGRFSGRQFSNSRSEMNVSTLELGDSALYLCASSFEGHPTYEQYFGPGTRLTVT.

The sample holds a few counts of this clonotype. The chain uses TRBV5-1 and TRBJ1-1; no firm D call. The CDR3 runs 14 residues. V lost 1 base to trimming and J lost 0 bases, with 7 bases between them. CDR1 and CDR2 from the germline V gene are SGHRS and YFSETQ. The CDR3 protein is CASSLSLLNTEAFF. The CDR3 region has the DNA TGCGCCAGCAGCTTGAGTCTCTTGAACACTGAAGCTTTCTTT. Based on the CDR3 plus reference TRBV5-1 and TRBJ1-1, the full variable domain is KAGVTQTPRYLIKTRGQQVTLSCSPISGHRSVSWYQQTPGQGLQFLFEYFSETQRNKGNFPGRFSGRQFSNSRSEMNVSTLELGDSALYLCASSLSLLNTEAFFGQGTRLTVV.

This clonotype was observed at least ten times. V and J are TRBV12-3 or TRBV12-4 and TRBJ2-7, with 7 bases matching TRBD1. This CDR3 contains 12 residues. V trimming: 5 bases; J trimming: 3 bases; junction bases outside the gene matches: 1. As DNA, the CDR3 is TGTGCCAGCAGTCGACAGGGCTACGAGCAGTACTTC. Translated, it gives CASSRQGYEQYF.

This clonotype was found many times. The chain links TRBV7-9 to TRBJ1-6; D unresolved. Germline V CDR1 and CDR2: SEHNR, FQNEAQ (reference sequence). This CDR3 has 12 amino acids. The V end lost 5 bases, the J end lost 12 bases, and 11 bases lay between the germline ends. DNA for the CDR3: TGTGCCAGCAGCGAGGGTACTAGACCCCTCCACTTT. Translating gives CASSEGTRPLHF.

This clonotype was found many times. The chain joins TRBV4-3 to TRBJ1-5; D gene uncertain. Between the trimmed V and J ends, which lost 0 bases and 13 bases, there was a span of 19 bases. The CDR3 is 15 residues long. Germline loops: CDR1 LGHNA, CDR2 YSLEER. The CDR3 DNA follows: TGCGCCAGCAGCCAAGAGACACTTCGAGGTTCGACGCAGCATTTT. Its protein product is CASSQETLRGSTQHF.

This clonotype was recorded a few times. The V gene is TRBV5-6, the J gene TRBJ1-2; perhaps TRBD1 as D (5 bases). Germline assignment: CDR1 SGHDT and CDR2 YYEEEE. The length of the CDR3 is 15 residues. V was pared by 3 bases and J by 3 bases, with 15 bases between. CDR3 DNA: TGTGCCAGCAGCTACGGGACCCTTGGTTACTATGGCTACACCTTC. It yields the protein CASSYGTLGYYGYTF.